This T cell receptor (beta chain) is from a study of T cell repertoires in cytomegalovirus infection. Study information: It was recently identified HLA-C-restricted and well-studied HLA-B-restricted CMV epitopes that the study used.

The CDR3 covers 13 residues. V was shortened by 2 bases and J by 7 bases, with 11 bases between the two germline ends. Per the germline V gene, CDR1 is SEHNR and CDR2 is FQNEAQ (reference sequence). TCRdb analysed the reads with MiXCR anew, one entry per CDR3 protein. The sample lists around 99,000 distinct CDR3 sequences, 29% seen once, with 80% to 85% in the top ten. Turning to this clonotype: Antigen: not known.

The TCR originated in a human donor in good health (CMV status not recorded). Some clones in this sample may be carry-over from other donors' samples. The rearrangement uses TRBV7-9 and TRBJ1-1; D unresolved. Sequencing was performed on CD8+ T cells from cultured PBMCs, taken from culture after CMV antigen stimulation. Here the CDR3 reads CASSLYGVVEAFF. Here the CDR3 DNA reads TGTGCCAGCAGCTTATATGGGGTGGTTGAAGCTTTCTTT.